This T cell receptor (beta chain) was documented in a study of identical twins. TCRdb itself ran the 5' RACE reads through MiXCR, one entry per CDR3 protein. The table lists 250,000 or so distinct CDR3 sequences, 5.5% to 7% of them singletons. This clonotype was recorded a few times. This CDR3 spans 16 amino acids. Trimming took 3 bases from V and 6 from J, leaving 20 bases between them. Germline V CDR1 and CDR2: KGHSH, LQKENI. These data also formed part of another study, on yellow fever vaccine responses in identical twins.

The sequenced material came from memory (CD45RO+) T cells sorted from blood. J is TRBJ1-2 and V is TRBV18, with D possibly being TRBD1 (6 bases). The TCR originated in a woman between 18 and 29 years old in good health. In nucleotides, the CDR3 is TGTGCCAGCTCACCTTGGGGGCAGCTAGAAGATCATGGCTACACCTTC. Translated: CASSPWGQLEDHGYTF.